One sample yielded the 9 T cell receptor beta chains listed below, sequenced in a study of control samples from healthy donors and cancer patients. Profiling relied on immunoSEQ multiplex PCR, and the TCRdb table lists in-frame clones only, not all of them. This sample carries 130,000 or so clones, over 90% of them seen once, and the ten largest clones take 14%. Specimen: PBMCs. Receptors originate from a man aged 60 to 69 with colorectal cancer.

The chain uses TRBV19 and TRBJ2-1; 7 nucleotides agree with TRBD1. The CDR3 spans 15 residues. Germline CDR1 is LNHDA and CDR2 is SQIVND (reference sequence). The ends lost 5 bases at V and 6 bases at J; junction bases unmatched: 10. The CDR3 nucleotides read TGTGCCAGTAGTGTCACAGGGGTCCGAGGCAATGAGCAGTTCTTC. This codes for CASSVTGVRGNEQFF.

The V call is TRBV18, the J call TRBJ1-5; D not resolved. The CDR3 has 14 amino acids. Germline V CDR1 and CDR2: KGHSH, LQKENI. The ends were cut back, 5 bases at V and 2 bases at J, with 10 bases in the middle. The CDR3 spells CASSAGPRNQPQHF. The CDR3, as DNA: TGTGCCAGCTCAGCAGGCCCCCGCAATCAGCCCCAGCATTTT.

The genes are TRBV4-1 and TRBJ2-1; TRBD1 or TRBD2 may be the D gene (5 bases each). The germline CDR1 and CDR2 sequences are MGHRA and YSYEKL. The CDR3 runs to 13 residues. Trimming removed 5 bases from V and 8 bases from J, with 13 bases in between. CDR3 in amino acids: CASSFGTPDEQFF. CDR3 DNA sequence: TGCGCCAGCAGCTTCGGGACCCCCGATGAGCAGTTCTTC.

This clone was observed once. The genes are TRBV30 and TRBJ2-5, with D hard to call. In germline, CDR1 is GTSNPN, CDR2 SVGIG (reference sequence). There are 11 residues in the CDR3. The CDR3 spells CRADLTETQYF. The DNA for the CDR3 is TGTAGGGCGGACCTCACGGAGACCCAGTACTTC.

V and J are TRBV30 and TRBJ1-5, with TRBD1 matching over 8 bases. The trim removed 2 bases at V and 7 bases at J, leaving 10 bases unmatched. CDR3 size: 15 residues. Germline V gene lookup returns CDR1 GTSNPN and CDR2 SVGIG (reference sequence). Here the CDR3 DNA reads TGTGCCTGGAGTCCACCGCCCGGGACAGGCCAGCCCCAGCATTTT. As protein: CAWSPPPGTGQPQHF.

V gene TRBV3-1 (or the pseudogene TRBV3-2) combines with J gene TRBJ2-7, with TRBD2 matching over 9 bases. V gave up 4 bases and J gave up 6 bases; unmatched junction bases: 13. The CDR3 is made up of 16 amino acids. Germline CDR1 LGHDT, CDR2 YNNKEL (reference sequence). The CDR3 DNA reads TGTGCCAGCAGCCCGGACAGGTCGAGCGGGGGGTTCGAGCAGTACTTC. As protein: CASSPDRSSGGFEQYF.

The CDR3 is CASSLKATPGPSYEQYF. The CDR3 DNA sequence: TGTGCCAGCAGTCTTAAGGCAACTCCGGGCCCGTCCTACGAGCAGTACTTC. The chain employs TRBV6-6 and TRBJ2-7, with no clear D. Germline lookup yields CDR1 MNHNY and CDR2 SVGAGI (reference sequence). With 5 bases removed from V and 1 base from J, the gap between germline ends came to 21 bases. The CDR3 loop spans 17 amino acids.

This sequence joins TRBV4-1 and TRBJ2-3; a possible D gene is TRBD2 (6 bases). The CDR3 contains 15 residues. V was pared by 4 bases and J by 4 bases, with 15 bases between. Per the germline V gene, CDR1 is MGHRA and CDR2 is YSYEKL. The CDR3 reads CASSPRGGASDTQYF. CDR3 nucleotide sequence: TGCGCCAGCAGCCCCAGAGGAGGGGCTTCAGATACGCAGTATTTT.

This chain uses TRBV5-4 with TRBJ1-2; 9 nucleotides line up with TRBD1. CDR1 is SGHNT and CDR2 is YYREEE in the germline V gene (reference sequence). This CDR3 has 16 amino acids. Trimming removed 3 bases from V and 4 bases from J; junction bases left unmatched: 10. CDR3 sequence (DNA): TGTGCCAGCAGCTCATCACAGGGGGCGGTACCCTATGGCTACACCTTC. Residues: CASSSSQGAVPYGYTF.